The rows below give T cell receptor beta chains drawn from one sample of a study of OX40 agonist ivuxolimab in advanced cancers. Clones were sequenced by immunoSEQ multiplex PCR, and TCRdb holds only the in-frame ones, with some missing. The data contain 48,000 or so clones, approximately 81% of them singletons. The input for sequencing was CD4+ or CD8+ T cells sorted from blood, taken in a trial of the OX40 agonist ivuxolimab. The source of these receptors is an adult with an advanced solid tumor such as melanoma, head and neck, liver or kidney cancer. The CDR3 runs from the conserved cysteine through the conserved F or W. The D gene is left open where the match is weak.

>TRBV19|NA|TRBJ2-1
CASSLYLHNEQFF
TGTGCCAGTAGTCTGTACTTACACAATGAGCAGTTCTTC
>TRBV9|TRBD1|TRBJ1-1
CASSVGTGRTNTEAFF
TGTGCCAGCAGCGTCGGGACAGGGCGGACGAACACTGAAGCTTTCTTT
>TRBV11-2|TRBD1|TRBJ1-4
CASSARRGFDEKLFF
TGTGCCAGCAGCGCCCGCAGGGGGTTCGATGAAAAACTGTTTTTT
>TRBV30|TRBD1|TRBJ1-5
CAPGQGFQPQHF
TGTGCCCCGGGACAGGGGTTTCAGCCCCAGCATTTT
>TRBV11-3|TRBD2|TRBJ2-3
CASSFSGRAGDTQYF
TGTGCCAGCAGCTTTAGCGGGAGGGCTGGCGATACGCAGTATTTT
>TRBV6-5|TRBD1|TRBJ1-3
CASNTGQGNTIYF
TGTGCCAGCAATACGGGACAGGGGAACACCATATATTTT
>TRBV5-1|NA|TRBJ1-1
CASSSTPGALIEAFF
TGCGCCAGCAGCTCTACCCCGGGGGCCCTTATTGAAGCTTTCTTT
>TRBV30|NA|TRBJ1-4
CACQRAVEKLFF
TGTGCCTGTCAGAGAGCAGTCGAAAAACTGTTTTTT
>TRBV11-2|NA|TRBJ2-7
CASSVGERYEQYF
TGTGCCAGCAGCGTGGGGGAGCGCTACGAGCAGTACTTC
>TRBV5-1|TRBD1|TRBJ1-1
CASSSDRGRGEAFF
TGCGCCAGCAGCTCGGACAGGGGGCGCGGTGAAGCTTTCTTT
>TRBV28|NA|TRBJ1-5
CASSSGKNQINQPQHF
TGTGCCAGCAGTTCCGGCAAGAATCAAATCAATCAGCCCCAGCATTTT
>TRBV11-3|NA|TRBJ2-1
CASSLAAGYNEQFF
TGTGCCAGCAGCTTAGCAGCGGGCTACAATGAGCAGTTCTTC
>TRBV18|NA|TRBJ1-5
CASSPDGNSNQPQHF
TGTGCCAGCTCACCGGACGGAAATAGCAATCAGCCCCAGCATTTT